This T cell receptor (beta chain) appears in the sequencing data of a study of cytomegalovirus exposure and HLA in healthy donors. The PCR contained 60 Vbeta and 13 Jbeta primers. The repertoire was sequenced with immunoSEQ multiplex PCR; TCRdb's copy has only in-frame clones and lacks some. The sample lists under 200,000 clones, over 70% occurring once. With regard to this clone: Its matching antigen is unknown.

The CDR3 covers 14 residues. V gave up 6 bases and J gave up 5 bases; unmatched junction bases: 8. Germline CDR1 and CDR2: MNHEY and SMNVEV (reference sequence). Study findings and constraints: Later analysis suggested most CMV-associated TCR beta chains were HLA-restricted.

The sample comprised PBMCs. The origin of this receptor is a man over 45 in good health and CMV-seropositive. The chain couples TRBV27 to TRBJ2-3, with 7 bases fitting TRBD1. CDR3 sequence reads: CASSLGQVRDTQYF. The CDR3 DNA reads TGTGCCAGCAGCCTCGGACAGGTCAGAGATACGCAGTATTTT.